Given below is one T cell receptor beta chain in context. This sample stems from a study of Tregs in tolerant kidney transplant recipients. Mixed chimerism was transient after nonmyeloablative marrow transplants from related graft donors. Unstimulated Tregs (CD4+CD25+CD127-) and CD4+CD25- non-Tregs were sorted from PBMCs. Here immunoSEQ multiplex PCR was the method, and the copy in TCRdb shows in-frame clones only, minus some. The table lists approximately 90,000 clones, roughly 93% of them singletons, with more than 1.5% in the top ten. Germline V lookup: CDR1 SGDLS, CDR2 YYNGEE. Trimming removed 3 bases at V and 0 bases at J, with 13 bases between. The CDR3 contains 15 residues.

The genes are TRBV9 and TRBJ2-7, with D tentatively TRBD2 (5 bases). The sequence was obtained from a human patient who received a combined kidney and bone marrow transplant. The graft donor may have given rise to some T cells. This sample comprised CD4+ T cells from blood (PBMCs), obtained 12 months after the transplant. The CDR3 DNA is TGTGCCAGCAGCGCGGACTCGGGCGGCTCCTACGAGCAGTACTTC. Protein: CASSADSGGSYEQYF.